The next 29 T cell receptor beta chains were all read from a single sample in a study of control samples from healthy donors and cancer patients. Sequenced by immunoSEQ multiplex PCR; TCRdb stores in-frame clones only, minus some. In total, the table holds about 190,000 clones. The sample taken for sequencing was blood. The source is a woman aged 25 to 39 in good health.

The gene calls are TRBV27 and TRBJ2-5, with D perhaps being TRBD1 or TRBD2 (5 bases each). The CDR3 runs to 14 residues. V shed 2 bases and J shed 9 bases, with 16 bases lying between them. In germline, CDR1 is MNHEY, CDR2 SMNVEV (reference sequence). This CDR3 reads CASSLVGTGTPQYF. The DNA of the CDR3 is TGTGCCAGCAGTTTAGTGGGGACCGGGACGCCCCAGTACTTC.

The chain couples TRBV1 to TRBJ2-7; TRBD2, the D gene given by the table, was not confirmed from the DNA. TRBV1 is labeled a pseudogene. This CDR3 is 15 amino acids long. This chain's CDR3 is CTSSRPGLRTYEQYF. CDR3 coding DNA: TGCACCAGCAGCCGTCCGGGACTCCGCACCTACGAGCAGTACTTC.

V usage is TRBV28 and J usage is TRBJ1-5; D is unresolved. In germline, CDR1 is MDHEN, CDR2 SYDVKM. V was shortened by 1 base and J by 7 bases, with 8 bases between the two germline ends. There are 13 residues in the CDR3. The CDR3, as DNA: TGTGCCAGCAGTTTATCGTTTCGGCAGCCCCAGCATTTT. Amino acids: CASSLSFRQPQHF.

The CDR3 sequence is CASSQDWAETQYF. Written as DNA, the CDR3 is TGTGCCAGCAGCCAAGATTGGGCAGAGACCCAGTACTTC. This chain joins TRBV3-1 (or the pseudogene TRBV3-2) and TRBJ2-5; unclear D gene. The CDR3 is 13 residues long. V lost 0 bases and J 4 bases, leaving 6 bases between the germline ends. Germline assignment: CDR1 LGHDT and CDR2 YNNKEL (reference sequence).

The chain combines TRBV19 with TRBJ2-6; perhaps TRBD1 as D (8 bases). CDR1 and CDR2 from the germline V gene are LNHDA and SQIVND (reference sequence). V lost 9 bases to trimming and J lost 1 base, with 22 bases between them. This CDR3 is 18 amino acids long. The CDR3 here is CASLQGGRALSGANVLTF. In DNA, the CDR3 is TGTGCCAGCCTACAGGGGGGGAGGGCCTTATCTGGGGCCAACGTCCTGACTTTC.

DNA for the CDR3: TGTGCCAGCATTCAGGGTTACGAGCAGTACTTC. This encodes CASIQGYEQYF. The chain recombines TRBV28 with TRBJ2-7, with a tentative D call TRBD1 (5 bases). V was trimmed by 7 bases and J by 4 bases, leaving 8 bases between them. The length of the CDR3 is 11 residues. The germline gives CDR1 MDHEN, CDR2 SYDVKM.

The chain recombines TRBV10-2 with TRBJ2-2, with 10 bases that match TRBD1. V dropped 5 bases and J dropped 4; count of bases not matched to a gene: 4. The CDR3 is 15 amino acids. Looked up from germline, CDR1 is WSHSY and CDR2 is SAAADI. As DNA, the CDR3 is TGCGCCAGCAGTCCGACAGGGGGCCTCACCGGGGAGCTGTTTTTT. Translated, it gives CASSPTGGLTGELFF.

The chain carries TRBV7-2 and TRBJ2-3; D is perhaps TRBD1 (5 bases). Trimming removed 5 bases at V and 0 bases at J, with 9 bases between. The germline gives CDR1 SGHTA, CDR2 FQGNSA. The CDR3 is made up of 14 amino acids. This chain's CDR3 is CASSPRQSTDTQYF. Here the CDR3 DNA reads TGTGCCAGCAGCCCGAGACAGAGCACAGATACGCAGTATTTT.

V and J are TRBV29-1 and TRBJ1-2; D remains ambiguous. Germline CDR1 SQVTM, CDR2 ANQGSEA. V was cut by 8 bases and J by 5 bases, with 15 bases left in between. This CDR3 is built from 12 residues. In DNA form, the CDR3 reads TGCAGCCTTTGGAGTCCAGCGTATGGCTACACCTTC. It specifies CSLWSPAYGYTF.

This chain connects TRBV7-2 to TRBJ2-1, with D perhaps being TRBD1 or TRBD2 (5 bases each). The CDR3 sequence is 16 residues long. The germline V gene has CDR1 SGHTA and CDR2 FQGNSA. The V end was cut by 1 base, the J end by 5 bases, with 15 bases between. This CDR3 reads CASSLVGRVPNNEQFF. In nucleotides, the CDR3 is TGTGCCAGCAGCTTAGTGGGACGGGTGCCGAACAATGAGCAGTTCTTC.

CDR3 region: CASSFVLAGNTGELFF. The CDR3 DNA reads as TGTGCCAGCAGCTTCGTACTAGCGGGGAACACCGGGGAGCTGTTTTTT. The rearrangement links TRBV11-2 to TRBJ2-2; 9 bases agree with TRBD2. The CDR3 contains 16 residues. Germline loops: CDR1 SGHAT, CDR2 FQNNGV. J was trimmed by 1 base and V by 3 bases; bases with no gene match: 3.

The chain carries TRBV24-1 and TRBJ2-5; D is tentatively TRBD1 or TRBD2 (5 bases each). The V end was cut by 3 bases, the J end by 2 bases, with 12 bases between. Per germline, CDR1 KGHDR and CDR2 SFDVKD. The CDR3 runs to 15 residues. CDR3 in DNA: TGTGCCACCAGTGATCCAGGGACCCGGCAAGAGACCCAGTACTTC. Its protein product is CATSDPGTRQETQYF.

The chain has TRBV7-2 and TRBJ1-2; no clear D gene. The V gene's germline CDR1 is SGHTA and CDR2 FQGNSA. V shed 2 bases and J shed 2 bases, with 12 bases lying between them. This CDR3 contains 15 residues. DNA of the CDR3: TGTGCCAGCAGCTTAAACGGTAACGCCAACTATGGCTACACCTTC. Its translation: CASSLNGNANYGYTF. Variable domain in full (rest from reference TRBV7-2 and TRBJ1-2): GAGVSQSPSNKVTEKGKDVELRCDPISGHTALYWYRQSLGQGLEFLIYFQGNSAPDKSGLPSDRFSAERTGGSVSTLTIQRTQQEDSAVYLCASSLNGNANYGYTFGSGTRLTVV.

This chain connects TRBV7-2 to TRBJ1-1; D call uncertain. The CDR3 length is 14 residues. Looked up from germline, CDR1 is SGHTA and CDR2 is FQGNSA. V lost 1 base to trimming and J lost 11 bases, with 17 bases between them. DNA of the CDR3: TGTGCCAGCAGCTTAGGGGCGACCGGGAGGGCGGCTTTCTTT. Translated, it gives CASSLGATGRAAFF.

The V gene is TRBV18, the J gene TRBJ1-2; D is undetermined. This CDR3 comprises 15 residues. With 4 bases removed from V and 8 bases from J, the gap between germline ends came to 20 bases. Germline V gives CDR1 KGHSH, CDR2 LQKENI. CDR3 residues: CASSQVRISVDGYTF. The CDR3 DNA is TGTGCCAGCTCACAAGTCAGGATTTCAGTGGACGGCTACACCTTC.

The chain joins TRBV6-2 or TRBV6-3 to TRBJ2-7; D not certain. The CDR3 loop spans 15 amino acids. The germline V gene encodes CDR1 MNHEY and CDR2 SVGEGT. V was clipped by 2 bases and J by 4 bases, with 15 bases between them. CDR3 in amino acids: CASSYRADRLYEQYF. Here the CDR3 DNA reads TGTGCCAGCAGTTACAGGGCAGATCGTCTGTACGAGCAGTACTTC.

This chain uses TRBV3-1 (or the pseudogene TRBV3-2) with TRBJ2-3; weak D call: TRBD1 (6 bases). Between the trimmed V and J ends, which lost 0 bases and 4 bases, there was a span of 20 bases. The CDR3 is 18 residues long. Germline CDR1 is LGHDT and CDR2 is YNNKEL (reference sequence). The CDR3 region is CASSQDWGGQGRSDTQYF. CDR3 bases: TGTGCCAGCAGCCAAGATTGGGGCGGGCAGGGGCGATCAGATACGCAGTATTTT.

The chain has TRBV6-1 and TRBJ2-1; perhaps TRBD2 as D (7 bases). The CDR3 has 17 residues. The V gene lost 0 bases and the J gene lost 3 bases, with 15 bases spanning the gap. Germline-derived CDR1 and CDR2 are MNHNS and SASEGT. The CDR3 is CASSEAYAGAFYNEQFF. The CDR3 nucleotides read TGTGCCAGCAGTGAAGCGTATGCGGGGGCCTTCTACAATGAGCAGTTCTTC.

V is TRBV6-5 and J is TRBJ2-1; D gene ambiguous. CDR1 MNHEY and CDR2 SVGAGI come from the germline V gene. CDR3 length: 11 residues. Trimming took 6 bases from V and 10 from J, leaving 10 bases between them. The CDR3 sequence: CASSFGGEQFF. The CDR3 DNA reads TGTGCCAGCAGCTTCGGTGGAGAGCAGTTCTTC.

The V and J genes are TRBV28 and TRBJ2-1, with 8 bases aligning to TRBD2. This CDR3 has 15 residues. The germline gives CDR1 MDHEN, CDR2 SYDVKM. V gave up 4 bases and J gave up 6 bases; unmatched junction bases: 8. CDR3 sequence (DNA): TGTGCCAGCAGTTCGGGGGGGTCAATTGGCAATGAGCAGTTCTTC. The encoded protein is CASSSGGSIGNEQFF.

The CDR3 loop reads CASSSLELIQYF. DNA for the CDR3: TGTGCCAGCAGTTCTTTAGAGCTCATTCAGTACTTC. The rearrangement links TRBV12-3 or TRBV12-4 to TRBJ2-4, with no clear D. The CDR3 is 12 amino acids. V was cut by 4 bases and J by 9 bases, with 10 bases left in between.

The chain is built from TRBV4-3 and TRBJ1-2; a possible D gene is TRBD1 (5 bases). Trimming took 4 bases from V and 4 from J, leaving 13 bases between them. This CDR3 comprises 14 residues. Germline lookup yields CDR1 LGHNA and CDR2 YSLEER. This chain's CDR3 is CASSPGDGVYGYTF. CDR3 DNA: TGCGCCAGCAGCCCGGGGGATGGGGTCTATGGCTACACCTTC.

The J gene is TRBJ1-1, the V gene TRBV10-3, with a weak D call TRBD1 (5 bases). The ends were cut back, 2 bases at V and 5 bases at J, with 21 bases in the middle. Looked up from germline, CDR1 is ENHRY and CDR2 is SYGVKD. The CDR3 totals 17 residues. CDR3 DNA sequence: TGTGCCATCAGTGAGATTGTATATAGGCAGGGTAGGACTGAAGCTTTCTTT. Translated: CAISEIVYRQGRTEAFF.

The chain uses TRBV6-1 and TRBJ1-3; D not certain. This CDR3 is 15 amino acids long. Germline CDR1 and CDR2: MNHNS and SASEGT. V lost 3 bases, J lost 5 bases, and 14 bases lay in between. The CDR3 here is CASSDGHSQRNTIYF. CDR3 DNA sequence: TGTGCCAGCAGTGATGGGCACTCACAAAGAAACACCATATATTTT.

The genes are TRBV2 and TRBJ1-6; weak D call: TRBD1 (5 bases). Trimming took 8 bases from V and 8 from J, leaving 22 bases between them. The CDR3 runs to 16 residues. CDR1 is SNHLY, CDR2 FYNNEI, per germline. In DNA form, the CDR3 reads TGTGCCAGCGGGGGGAGGGCAGAGGTGGGAGATTCACCCCTCCACTTT. Protein: CASGGRAEVGDSPLHF.

The chain is built from TRBV30 and TRBJ1-6, with 7 bases fitting TRBD1. CDR1 is GTSNPN and CDR2 is SVGIG in the germline V gene (reference sequence). The CDR3 spans 14 residues. Germline trimming cut 3 bases from V and 13 bases from J; bases unmatched to any gene: 12. In DNA, the CDR3 is TGTGCCTGGAGCAGGGGGGCTGCACGGGCTCCCCTCCACTTT. Its protein is CAWSRGAARAPLHF.

The V call is TRBV7-6, the J call TRBJ2-5; the D gene is possibly TRBD2 (6 bases). Between the trimmed V and J ends, which lost 1 base and 1 base, there was a span of 16 bases. The CDR3 is made up of 17 amino acids. Per germline, CDR1 SGHVS and CDR2 FNYEAQ. CDR3 protein: CASSLVIGGFSQETQYF. The CDR3 nucleotides are TGTGCCAGCAGCTTAGTAATCGGAGGGTTTAGCCAAGAGACCCAGTACTTC.

J is TRBJ2-7 and V is TRBV28, with a weak D call TRBD1 (6 bases). The germline V and J ends were trimmed by 6 bases and 6 bases, with 12 bases remaining between them. CDR3 size: 12 residues. Germline V gene lookup returns CDR1 MDHEN and CDR2 SYDVKM. The CDR3 loop reads CASSDRILEQYF. The CDR3 DNA reads TGTGCCAGCAGCGACAGGATTCTCGAGCAGTACTTC.

The chain combines TRBV4-1 with TRBJ2-7; D possibly corresponds to TRBD2 (6 bases). In germline, CDR1 is MGHRA, CDR2 YSYEKL. The CDR3 length is 21 residues. Deletions cut 2 bases from V and 2 bases from J, with 31 bases between. This chain's CDR3 is CASSQPTVMEGLPVGAYEQYF. DNA of the CDR3: TGCGCCAGCAGCCAACCGACCGTGATGGAGGGGCTCCCGGTGGGGGCCTACGAGCAGTACTTC.